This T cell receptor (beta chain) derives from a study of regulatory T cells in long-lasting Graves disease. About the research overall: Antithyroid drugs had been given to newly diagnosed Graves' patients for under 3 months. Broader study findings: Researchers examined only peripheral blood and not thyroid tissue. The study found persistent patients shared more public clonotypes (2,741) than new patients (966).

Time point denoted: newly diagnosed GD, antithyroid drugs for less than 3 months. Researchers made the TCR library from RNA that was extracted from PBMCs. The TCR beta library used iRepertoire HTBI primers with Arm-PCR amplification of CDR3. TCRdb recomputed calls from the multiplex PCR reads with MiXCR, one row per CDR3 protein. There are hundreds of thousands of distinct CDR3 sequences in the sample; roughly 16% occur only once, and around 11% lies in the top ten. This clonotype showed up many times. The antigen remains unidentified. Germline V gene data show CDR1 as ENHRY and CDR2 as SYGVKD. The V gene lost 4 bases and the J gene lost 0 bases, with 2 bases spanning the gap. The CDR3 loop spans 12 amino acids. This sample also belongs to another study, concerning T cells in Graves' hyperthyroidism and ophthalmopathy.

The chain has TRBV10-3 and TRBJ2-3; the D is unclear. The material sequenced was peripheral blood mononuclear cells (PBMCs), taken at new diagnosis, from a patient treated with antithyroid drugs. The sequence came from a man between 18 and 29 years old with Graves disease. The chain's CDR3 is CAISGSTDTQYF. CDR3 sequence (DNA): TGTGCCATCAGTGGGAGCACAGATACGCAGTATTTT.